These 32 T cell receptor beta chains were sequenced from one sample in a study of blood T cell repertoires in COVID-19. TCRdb keeps only in-frame clones here, not all; method: immunoSEQ multiplex PCR. The sample includes 150,000 to 200,000 clones, approximately 89% of them seen just once. Sequencing was carried out using PBMCs or T cells enriched from blood (not recorded which). The origin of the receptors is a woman aged 18 to 35 who had recovered from COVID-19.

The chain is built from TRBV28 and TRBJ1-5, with no clear D. This CDR3 comprises 16 residues. Germline CDR1 reads MDHEN; CDR2 reads SYDVKM. V was pared by 1 base and J by 2 bases, with 12 bases between. CDR3 sequence: CASSLSEGRGNQPQHF. CDR3 DNA: TGTGCCAGCAGTTTATCCGAAGGGAGAGGCAATCAGCCCCAGCATTTT.

The chain is built from TRBV3-1 (or the pseudogene TRBV3-2) and TRBJ2-1; D is perhaps TRBD2 (5 bases). The V end lost 0 bases, the J end lost 7 bases, and 10 bases lay between the germline ends. Per the germline V gene, CDR1 is LGHDT and CDR2 is YNNKEL (reference sequence). CDR3 length equals 14 residues. CDR3 protein: CASSQDLARNEQFF. Written as DNA, the CDR3 is TGTGCCAGCAGCCAAGATCTAGCAAGGAATGAGCAGTTCTTC.

This clone was found once. The J gene is TRBJ1-1, the V gene TRBV4-2; possibly TRBD1 for D (6 bases). Trimming pared 4 bases from V and 1 base from J, leaving 13 bases between. CDR3 size: 15 residues. Germline CDR1 reads LGHNA; CDR2 reads YNFKEQ. Here the CDR3 reads CASSLRTRGNTEAFF. The CDR3, as DNA: TGTGCCAGCAGCCTCAGGACCAGGGGGAACACTGAAGCTTTCTTT.

This chain joins TRBV27 and TRBJ2-1; 11 bases map to TRBD2. V trimming: 5 bases; J trimming: 8 bases; junction bases outside the gene matches: 11. Germline V gene lookup returns CDR1 MNHEY and CDR2 SMNVEV (reference sequence). CDR3 size: 16 residues. The CDR3 nucleotides are TGTGCCAGCAGTATAGGAAGACTAGCGGGAAAAGATGAGCAGTTCTTC. It is translated as CASSIGRLAGKDEQFF.

This chain uses TRBV28 with TRBJ1-4; 7 nucleotides agree with TRBD1. The germline CDR1 and CDR2 sequences are MDHEN and SYDVKM. J lost 4 bases, V lost 4 bases, and 12 bases had no gene match. The CDR3 contains 17 residues. DNA of the CDR3: TGTGCCAGCAGTTCCCGACGGGAGGGGGCGGATAATGAAAAACTGTTTTTT. Its protein is CASSSRREGADNEKLFF. Supplemented by reference TRBV28 and TRBJ1-4, the full variable domain reads DVKVTQSSRYLVKRTGEKVFLECVQDMDHENMFWYRQDPGLGLRLIYFSYDVKMKEKGDIPEGYSVSREKKERFSLILESASTNQTSMYLCASSSRREGADNEKLFFGSGTQLSVL.

V usage is TRBV13 and J usage is TRBJ1-3; tentatively, D is TRBD1 (5 bases). This CDR3 comprises 16 residues. Germline V gene lookup returns CDR1 PRHDT and CDR2 FYEKMQ (reference sequence). V was clipped by 4 bases and J by 8 bases, with 21 bases between them. For the CDR3, the DNA is TGTGCCAGCAGCTCTATCTCATTTGGGGCGGAAGACACCATATATTTT. Protein product: CASSSISFGAEDTIYF.

This rearrangement joins TRBV28 to TRBJ1-2; D unclear. The CDR3 runs 14 residues. V lost 5 bases to trimming and J lost 1 base, with 11 bases between them. Per the germline V gene, CDR1 is MDHEN and CDR2 is SYDVKM. The CDR3: CASSPIEVNYGYTF. The CDR3 nucleotides read TGTGCCAGCAGTCCCATAGAGGTTAACTATGGCTACACCTTC.

The CDR3 reads CASSLNGEAFF. In DNA, the CDR3 is TGTGCCAGCAGTTTAAACGGGGAAGCTTTCTTT. The chain has TRBV28 and TRBJ1-1; D unresolved. The CDR3 length is 11 residues. Trimming stripped 2 bases from V and 8 bases from J, with 6 bases between. Germline CDR1 reads MDHEN; CDR2 reads SYDVKM.

This chain uses TRBV6-5 with TRBJ1-1; TRBD1 aligns across 9 bases. The V segment lost 6 bases and the J segment 0 bases; nucleotides outside the gene matches: 2. The CDR3 spans 14 residues. Germline CDR1 is MNHEY and CDR2 is SVGAGI. The DNA for the CDR3 is TGTGCCAGCAGCTGGACAGGGGTGAACACTGAAGCTTTCTTT. This gives the protein CASSWTGVNTEAFF.

This sequence joins TRBV7-9 and TRBJ1-4; 7 bases agree with TRBD1. Germline lookup yields CDR1 SEHNR and CDR2 FQNEAQ (reference sequence). The CDR3 loop spans 15 amino acids. Losses at the gene ends were 6 bases for V and 0 bases for J; bases not matched to a gene: 4. CDR3 bases: TGTGCCAGCAGGGCAGGGGGTGCAACTAATGAAAAACTGTTTTTT. Its protein product is CASRAGGATNEKLFF. The full variable domain, with the rest looked up from reference TRBV7-9 and TRBJ1-4, is DTGVSQNPRHKITKRGQNVTFRCDPISEHNRLYWYRQTLGQGPEFLTYFQNEAQLEKSRLLSDRFSAERPKGSFSTLEIQRTEQGDSAMYLCASRAGGATNEKLFFGSGTQLSVL.

The chain links TRBV3-1 (or the pseudogene TRBV3-2) to TRBJ2-2; D uncertain. Germline values: CDR1 LGHDT, CDR2 YNNKEL (reference sequence). The CDR3 totals 16 residues. V was trimmed by 0 bases and J by 4 bases, leaving 12 bases between them. The CDR3 region is CASSQEGEVFTGELFF. The CDR3 region has the DNA TGTGCCAGCAGCCAAGAAGGCGAGGTCTTCACCGGGGAGCTGTTTTTT.

This sequence joins TRBV11-3 and TRBJ1-4; D possibly corresponds to TRBD1 (5 bases). V was shortened by 1 base and J by 2 bases, with 14 bases between the two germline ends. Per germline, CDR1 SGHNT and CDR2 YENEEA. The CDR3 consists of 17 residues. The CDR3 bases are TGTGCCAGCAGCTTAGCGGGTCGAGGGACTACTAATGAAAAACTGTTTTTT. It codes for CASSLAGRGTTNEKLFF.

The gene calls are TRBV28 and TRBJ2-5; 11 bases match TRBD2. This CDR3 is built from 16 residues. V shed 10 bases, J shed 1 base, and the junction held 11 bases outside the gene matches. Germline CDR1 MDHEN, CDR2 SYDVKM. CDR3 loop: CATRTSGQNLQETQYF. In DNA form, the CDR3 reads TGTGCCACCAGGACTAGCGGGCAAAACCTCCAAGAGACCCAGTACTTC. Complete variable domain (other parts from reference TRBV28 and TRBJ2-5): DVKVTQSSRYLVKRTGEKVFLECVQDMDHENMFWYRQDPGLGLRLIYFSYDVKMKEKGDIPEGYSVSREKKERFSLILESASTNQTSMYLCATRTSGQNLQETQYFGPGTRLLVL.

The V gene is TRBV28, the J gene TRBJ1-2; TRBD1 agrees at 8 bases. Germline V gives CDR1 MDHEN, CDR2 SYDVKM. The CDR3 runs to 13 residues. V shed 5 bases, J shed 4 bases, and the junction held 3 bases outside the gene matches. CDR3 sequence: CASSPTGGYGYTF. For the CDR3, the DNA is TGTGCCAGCAGTCCTACAGGGGGCTATGGCTACACCTTC.

A single count supports this clone. The chain's CDR3 is CATSRDPFRDEQYF. The CDR3 nucleotides are TGTGCCACCAGCAGAGATCCCTTTCGGGACGAGCAGTACTTC. V gene TRBV15 combines with J gene TRBJ2-7; D is uncertain. CDR3 length: 14 amino acids. CDR1 is LNHNV, CDR2 YYDKDF, per germline (reference sequence). V gave up 0 bases and J gave up 5 bases, with 11 bases separating them.

The chain carries TRBV18 and TRBJ1-5, with unresolved D. The CDR3 has 16 residues. Trimming stripped 3 bases from V and 0 bases from J, with 12 bases between. Germline assignment: CDR1 KGHSH and CDR2 LQKENI. The CDR3 region is CASSPPEVDSNQPQHF. The CDR3 bases are TGTGCCAGCTCACCCCCCGAGGTAGATAGCAATCAGCCCCAGCATTTT.

J is TRBJ2-3 and V is TRBV7-2; 9 nucleotides line up with TRBD2. Germline assignment: CDR1 SGHTA and CDR2 FQGNSA. Unmatched junction bases numbered 4, after V lost 2 bases and J lost 1 base. This CDR3 comprises 16 residues. CDR3 coding DNA: TGTGCCAGCAGCTTAAGGACTAGCGCCCGCACAGATACGCAGTATTTT. Its translation: CASSLRTSARTDTQYF.

V gene TRBV14 combines with J gene TRBJ1-1; D uncertain. This CDR3 has 13 amino acids. Trimming took off 2 bases at V and 5 bases at J, with 9 bases between the two ends. Germline V gene data show CDR1 as SGHDN and CDR2 as FVKESK. The CDR3 DNA sequence: TGTGCCAGCAGCCAACCCGCAGGAACTGAAGCTTTCTTT. It encodes CASSQPAGTEAFF.

This chain uses TRBV7-2 with TRBJ1-1, with 8 bases aligning to TRBD1. The germline V gene encodes CDR1 SGHTA and CDR2 FQGNSA. The CDR3 loop spans 12 amino acids. V dropped 5 bases and J dropped 11; count of bases not matched to a gene: 7. CDR3 sequence reads: CASSARDRTAFF. The CDR3 bases are TGTGCCAGCAGCGCCAGGGACAGGACGGCTTTCTTT.

V gene TRBV30 combines with J gene TRBJ1-2; D unresolved. Deletions cut 3 bases from V and 3 bases from J, with 11 bases between. The CDR3 length is 13 residues. Germline V lookup: CDR1 GTSNPN, CDR2 SVGIG (reference sequence). CDR3 sequence reads: CAWSAGNDYGYTF. The CDR3 nucleotides read TGTGCCTGGAGCGCGGGGAACGACTATGGCTACACCTTC.

V and J are TRBV4-1 and TRBJ1-1, with TRBD1 as a possible D gene (5 bases). The CDR3 is made up of 15 amino acids. CDR1 is MGHRA, CDR2 YSYEKL, per germline. V was cut by 4 bases and J by 1 base, with 13 bases left in between. CDR3 DNA sequence: TGCGCCAGCAGCCCTCCAGACAGAAAGAACACTGAAGCTTTCTTT. The encoded protein is CASSPPDRKNTEAFF.

The chain is built from TRBV3-1 (or the pseudogene TRBV3-2) and TRBJ2-1; 8 bases are shared with TRBD2. J gave up 8 bases and V 4 bases, and 1 base lay outside the gene matches. Germline V CDR1 and CDR2: LGHDT, YNNKEL (reference sequence). The CDR3 consists of 12 residues. CDR3 in DNA: TGTGCCAGCAGCCCGGGGGGGGATGAGCAGTTCTTC. Its protein is CASSPGGDEQFF.

V is TRBV19 and J is TRBJ2-7, with TRBD2 matching over 12 bases. Unmatched junction bases numbered 5, after V lost 5 bases and J lost 3 bases. Germline assignment: CDR1 LNHDA and CDR2 SQIVND (reference sequence). The CDR3 covers 15 residues. CDR3 protein: CASSAGLAGFYEQYF. The CDR3 DNA is TGTGCCAGTAGTGCCGGACTAGCGGGATTCTACGAGCAGTACTTC.

This sequence joins TRBV6-2 or TRBV6-3 and TRBJ2-1; D may be TRBD2 (5 bases). Per the germline V gene, CDR1 is MNHEY and CDR2 is SVGEGT. Between the trimmed V and J ends, which lost 4 bases and 2 bases, there was a span of 15 bases. CDR3 size: 16 residues. CDR3 protein: CASSSLAGVTYNEQFF. The CDR3 DNA is TGTGCCAGCAGTTCTCTGGCGGGCGTAACCTACAATGAGCAGTTCTTC.

The chain carries TRBV7-2 and TRBJ2-7, with a tentative D call TRBD2 (6 bases). Germline V CDR1 and CDR2: SGHTA, FQGNSA. The V end lost 3 bases, the J end lost 0 bases, and 15 bases lay between the germline ends. The CDR3 contains 16 residues. In DNA, the CDR3 is TGTGCCAGCAGCTTTGGCCGGGACTCCCCCTCCTACGAGCAGTACTTC. Its translation is CASSFGRDSPSYEQYF.

The chain is built from TRBV11-2 and TRBJ2-1; 12 nucleotides align to TRBD2. J lost 10 bases, V lost 5 bases, and 18 bases had no gene match. The CDR3 contains 18 residues. Germline V gene data show CDR1 as SGHAT and CDR2 as FQNNGV. CDR3 bases: TGTGCCAGCAGCCCCCGACTAGCGGGAGCGATGATTCCGGGCGAGCAGTTCTTC. Translation gives CASSPRLAGAMIPGEQFF.

The chain carries TRBV28 and TRBJ2-2, with TRBD2 matching over 8 bases. The junction had 9 bases not matched to a gene; V was cut back by 2 bases and J by 13 bases. In germline, CDR1 is MDHEN, CDR2 SYDVKM. The CDR3 length is 14 residues. The CDR3 protein is CASSLLAGSSGLFF. The CDR3, as DNA: TGTGCCAGCAGTTTACTAGCGGGCAGTTCGGGGCTGTTTTTT.

This chain joins TRBV28 and TRBJ2-7; 9 nucleotides agree with TRBD1. Germline trimming cut 6 bases from V and 6 bases from J; bases unmatched to any gene: 12. The germline V gene has CDR1 MDHEN and CDR2 SYDVKM. The CDR3 is 15 amino acids. CDR3 nucleotides: TGTGCCAGCAGGGCCGGGACAGGGCCTCCGTGCGAGCAGTACTTC. Amino acids: CASRAGTGPPCEQYF.

The chain carries TRBV5-1 and TRBJ1-3, with D hard to call. V was clipped by 1 base and J by 0 bases, with 11 bases between them. Germline assignment: CDR1 SGHRS and CDR2 YFSETQ. The CDR3 is 16 amino acids. Here the CDR3 DNA reads TGCGCCAGCAGCTTGTCAGGAACCCACTCTGGAAACACCATATATTTT. This codes for CASSLSGTHSGNTIYF.

The chain uses TRBV6-4 and TRBJ2-2, with D hard to call. The CDR3 has 14 amino acids. Trimming removed 3 bases at V and 6 bases at J, with 11 bases between. Germline CDR1 is MRHNA and CDR2 is SNTAGT. CDR3 loop: CASSEFPAAGELFF. Here the CDR3 DNA reads TGTGCCAGCAGTGAGTTCCCGGCGGCCGGGGAGCTGTTTTTT.

The rearrangement uses TRBV7-3 and TRBJ1-6; D gene ambiguous. Germline lookup yields CDR1 SGHTA and CDR2 FQGTGA. The CDR3 runs to 13 residues. The germline V and J ends were trimmed by 1 base and 6 bases, with 4 bases remaining between them. Here the CDR3 DNA reads TGTGCCAGCAGCTTAATGGCTAATTCACCCCTCCACTTT. Encoded protein: CASSLMANSPLHF.

Here the CDR3 reads CASSQATVSEQYF. The CDR3 bases are TGTGCCAGCAGCCAAGCTACCGTCTCCGAGCAGTACTTC. The V call is TRBV4-2, the J call TRBJ2-7; no reliable D call. CDR3 length equals 13 residues. CDR1 is LGHNA, CDR2 YNFKEQ, per germline. V gave up 1 base and J gave up 6 bases, with 10 bases separating them.